This is a list of T cell receptor beta chains from one sample in a study of OX40 agonist ivuxolimab in advanced cancers. Only in-frame clones appear in the TCRdb table, and some are missing; sequencing was by immunoSEQ multiplex PCR. The table has tens of thousands of clones, around 85% seen once. The material sequenced was CD4+ or CD8+ T cells sorted from blood, taken in a trial of the OX40 agonist ivuxolimab. These receptor sequences come from an adult with an advanced solid tumor such as melanoma, head and neck, liver or kidney cancer. Both conserved end residues are part of each CDR3. D genes are given only for firm matches.

D,V,J,CDR3
NA,TRBV19,TRBJ2-5,CASNPSDLDETQYF
TRBD1,TRBV2,TRBJ1-1,CASSGRGGFTEAFF
NA,TRBV19,TRBJ1-5,CASTIGNSVQPQHF
NA,TRBV9,TRBJ1-5,CASSAGAQNQPQHF
NA,TRBV18,TRBJ2-7,CASSSGPVTQYF
NA,TRBV6-5,TRBJ1-6,CASRDGASISPLHF
TRBD1,TRBV2,TRBJ2-3,CASRRQGPTDTQYF
NA,TRBV11-3,TRBJ2-4,CASSLTGSSNIQYF
NA,TRBV9,TRBJ1-5,CASSFPRGRSAQPQHF
NA,TRBV5-4,TRBJ2-7,CASSSGVGYEQYF
NA,TRBV10-3,TRBJ2-7,CAIRRDTDHEQYF
NA,TRBV5-1,TRBJ1-1,CASSLAVRLNTEAFF
TRBD1,TRBV5-1,TRBJ2-7,CASSLKGTGGPLEQYF
NA,TRBV7-9,TRBJ1-4,CASSLSTGGREKLFF
TRBD1,TRBV9,TRBJ2-1,CASSAAGTGMVFF
NA,TRBV9,TRBJ1-3,CASSAGAPGNTIYF
NA,TRBV28,NA,CASSLGQYEQYF
TRBD2,TRBV9,TRBJ2-1,CASAPAGGQGNEQFF
NA,TRBV6-5,TRBJ2-3,CASSYWSGGTDTQYF
NA,TRBV5-1,TRBJ2-2,CASRAEGTGELFF
NA,TRBV28,TRBJ1-6,CASSSPLTTRSRALHF
NA,TRBV5-5,TRBJ2-3,CASTPLGQGRDTQYF
TRBD1,TRBV28,TRBJ1-5,CASGTGGNQPQHF
TRBD1,TRBV11-1,TRBJ2-1,CASSSSGQSSYNEQFF
NA,TRBV5-4,TRBJ1-4,CASSPRPEGEKLFF
NA,TRBV5-4,TRBJ1-5,CASSLAVGNQPQHF
NA,TRBV7-3,TRBJ1-3,CASSLTSGSGNTIYF
TRBD1,TRBV5-8,TRBJ1-6,CASSPRGTGHSPLHF
NA,TRBV20-1,TRBJ2-3,CSAGLRGPQYF
TRBD2,TRBV4-3,TRBJ2-5,CASSQDVRTSQYF
TRBD1,TRBV5-1,TRBJ2-7,CASSLKTGAGDEQYF
TRBD1,TRBV11-2,TRBJ2-5,CASSPGQGASETQYF
NA,TRBV5-5,TRBJ2-7,CASSFEVHRTYEQYF
TRBD2,TRBV5-1,TRBJ2-5,CASSWGLIQETQYF
TRBD1,TRBV15,TRBJ1-5,CATSRDEDRATGQPQHF